Listed here are 4 T cell receptor beta chains from one sample, sequenced in a study of low-dose radiotherapy and immunotherapy resistance in tumors. First-strand cDNA relied on TRAV- and TRBV-specific primers spanning alpha and beta chains. Amplification of TCRs used a constant-region primer and V-primer adapter for 15 to 25 PCR cycles. A single record per CDR3 protein comes from TCRdb applying MiXCR to the reads. The table includes over 7,000 distinct CDR3 sequences, roughly 62% detected once. Every receptor here comes from a human donor with advanced metastatic prostate, ovarian, gallbladder or colorectal cancer (not recorded which). This table probably holds off-target reads from a library built for another chain.

This clonotype was seen more than once but under ten times. V usage is TRBV28 and J usage is TRBJ2-3; 7 bases line up with TRBD2. CDR1 is MDHEN, CDR2 SYDVKM, per germline. The V and J ends lost 3 bases and 7 bases, in that order; junction bases with no gene match: 7. CDR3 length: 14 residues. The DNA for the CDR3 is TGTGCCAGCAGTTTCGCGGGAGCGAGTAATACGCAGTATTTT. Translating it yields CASSFAGASNTQYF.

The CDR3 sequence: CASSYRALETQYF. CDR3 nucleotides: TGTGCCAGCAGCTACAGGGCTTTGGAGACCCAGTACTTC. The gene calls are TRBV14 and TRBJ2-5; possible D gene TRBD1, 6 bases. CDR1 SGHDN and CDR2 FVKESK come from the germline V gene. The CDR3 sequence is 13 residues long. The germline V and J ends were trimmed by 5 bases and 5 bases, with 12 bases remaining between them.

The V and J genes are TRBV28 and TRBJ1-5; 9 bases are shared with TRBD1. Per the germline V gene, CDR1 is MDHEN and CDR2 is SYDVKM. The CDR3 runs to 13 residues. Trimming cost V 7 bases and J 6 bases; bases outside gene matches: 4. The CDR3 loop reads CASTQGASQPQHF. The CDR3 nucleotides are TGTGCCAGCACACAGGGGGCCAGTCAGCCCCAGCATTTT.

The rearrangement links TRBV6-5 to TRBJ2-2; D possibly corresponds to TRBD1 (6 bases). The V gene's germline CDR1 is MNHEY and CDR2 SVGAGI. V lost 6 bases and J lost 4, with 12 bases in between. The CDR3 is 14 residues long. The CDR3 sequence is CASSHRAGTGELFF. The CDR3 DNA follows: TGTGCCAGCAGCCACAGGGCCGGCACCGGGGAGCTGTTTTTT.